These T cell receptor beta chains were read from a single sample in a study of cytomegalovirus exposure and HLA in healthy donors. The method was immunoSEQ multiplex PCR; TCRdb's version includes in-frame clones alone and lacks a portion of them. Here the sample spans roughly 120,000 clones, roughly 77% being singletons. The specimen sequenced was PBMCs. The receptors were sampled from a man aged 50-60 years in good health and CMV-seropositive. The CDR3 runs from the conserved cysteine through the conserved F or W. A D gene is named only where the DNA matches it firmly. The listing skips clone size in some rows; elsewhere it reads once, few, many or a size class.

cdr3_aa j_call v_call d_call clone_size
CASSFEDGLNEKLFF TRBJ1-4 TRBV5-6 NA NA
CASSIMGRGKNQPQHF TRBJ1-5 TRBV19 TRBD1 NA
CSVNSEGAADTQYF TRBJ2-3 TRBV29-1 NA NA
CSVPGQGAGGYTF TRBJ1-2 TRBV29-1 TRBD1 NA
CASSLLGEEEKLFF TRBJ1-4 TRBV28 NA NA
CAISTADTQYF TRBJ2-3 TRBV6-1 NA NA
CASSVELVTDTQYF TRBJ2-3 TRBV9 NA NA
CASTPGSRYEQYF TRBJ2-7 TRBV11-2 NA NA
CASRGARGANVLTF TRBJ2-6 TRBV2 NA NA
CSVEVVRNSATRLAVTDTQYF TRBJ2-3 TRBV29-1 TRBD2 NA
CASSQGARNTIYF TRBJ1-3 TRBV4-3 NA NA
CASSEVGGYNSPLHF TRBJ1-6 TRBV6-1 NA NA
CASSLTGKGAEAFF TRBJ1-1 TRBV5-1 NA few
CATSSGQNNQPQHF TRBJ1-5 TRBV15 NA once
CSVLEEANEKLFF TRBJ1-4 TRBV29-1 NA NA
CASSTPGQGGTEAFF TRBJ1-1 TRBV18 TRBD1 once
CASSPGGRETQYF TRBJ2-5 TRBV5-4 TRBD2 NA
CASSLASGGYNEQFF TRBJ2-1 TRBV28 TRBD2 NA
CASSLLRDGTQYF TRBJ2-3 TRBV14 NA NA
CATSRDLGGLETQYF TRBJ2-5 TRBV15 NA NA
CASSLTSGMNYNEQFF TRBJ2-1 TRBV2 TRBD2 NA
CASSRPGQSNEKLFF TRBJ1-4 TRBV6-6 NA NA
CATSRDNRLYTF TRBJ1-2 TRBV15 NA few
CASSLGFNRPGNTEAFF TRBJ1-1 TRBV5-6 NA NA